A single T cell receptor (beta chain) is shown here with its context. As yet, its antigen is unknown. These data originate in a study of Tregs in tolerant kidney transplant recipients. Assay: immunoSEQ multiplex PCR; the TCRdb copy retains only in-frame clones and omits some. The table has over 950 clones, just over 45% seen once. Germline V gene data show CDR1 as SGHTA and CDR2 as FQGTGA. V shed 5 bases and J 11 bases; nucleotides not matched to a gene: 5. There are 13 residues in the CDR3. The chain links TRBV7-3 to TRBJ1-6, with 8 nucleotides matching TRBD1. This receptor was taken from a human donor in good health. The source material was Tregs from blood cultured with allogeneic cells. The CDR3 loop reads CASSPTGGTPLHF. In DNA form, the CDR3 reads TGTGCCAGCAGCCCTACAGGGGGTACACCCCTCCACTTT.